Shown below are 21 T cell receptor beta chains from a single sample sequenced in a study of shared clonotypes between healthy human individuals. Clones were read by immunoSEQ multiplex PCR, and TCRdb kept only the in-frame ones, dropping some. The repertoire consists of 550,000 to 700,000 clones, with 55% to 85% occurring once and the leading ten covering under 2%. Sequencing input: memory CD4+ T cells sorted from blood. As for subset: CD45RA-negative fraction. The origin of the receptors is a woman in her 30s in good health.

This rearrangement joins TRBV7-9 to TRBJ1-3; D gene uncertain. V lost 3 bases and J lost 7, with 7 bases in between. CDR3 length: 12 residues. The V gene's germline CDR1 is SEHNR and CDR2 FQNEAQ (reference sequence). The CDR3 loop is CASSLGPNTIYF. CDR3 DNA: TGTGCCAGCAGCTTGGGTCCGAACACCATATATTTT.

This clone was seen at least ten times. The rearrangement uses TRBV27 and TRBJ1-5, with 7 positions matching TRBD1. V gave up 4 bases and J gave up 5 bases; unmatched junction bases: 5. Germline CDR1 is MNHEY and CDR2 is SMNVEV (reference sequence). The CDR3 has 14 amino acids. For the CDR3, the DNA is TGTGCCAGCAGTTACCAGGGGGGGGATCAGCCCCAGCATTTT. Residues: CASSYQGGDQPQHF.

The rearrangement uses TRBV7-6 and TRBJ2-2, with TRBD1 matching 8 bases. The germline gives CDR1 SGHVS, CDR2 FNYEAQ. The CDR3 is 16 residues long. The V segment lost 5 bases and the J segment 4 bases; nucleotides outside the gene matches: 9. DNA of the CDR3: TGTGCCAGCAGCGCGGGGACAGGATCGGGCACCGGGGAGCTGTTTTTT. Translation gives CASSAGTGSGTGELFF. Supplemented by reference TRBV7-6 and TRBJ2-2, the full variable domain reads GAGVSQSPRYKVTKRGQDVALRCDPISGHVSLYWYRQALGQGPEFLTYFNYEAQQDKSGLPNDRFSAERPEGSISTLTIQRTEQRDSAMYRCASSAGTGSGTGELFFGEGSRLTVL.

The V and J genes are TRBV19 and TRBJ1-2, with D perhaps TRBD1 (6 bases). V was pared by 7 bases and J by 3 bases, with 12 bases between. This CDR3 comprises 13 residues. Germline assignment: CDR1 LNHDA and CDR2 SQIVND (reference sequence). The CDR3 nucleotides read TGTGCCAGTACACGGACAGAAGACTATGGCTACACCTTC. Protein: CASTRTEDYGYTF.

This clone occurred many times. The chain recombines TRBV18 with TRBJ1-1; 9 bases map to TRBD1. The CDR3 is made up of 15 amino acids. V trimming: 3 bases; J trimming: 7 bases; junction bases outside the gene matches: 9. The germline V gene encodes CDR1 KGHSH and CDR2 LQKENI. CDR3 loop: CASSPYRGREGEAFF. The CDR3 region has the DNA TGTGCCAGCTCACCTTACAGGGGGCGTGAGGGTGAAGCTTTCTTT.

The chain links TRBV29-1 to TRBJ1-3; 10 nucleotides align to TRBD1. This CDR3 has 14 residues. V shed 6 bases, J shed 3 bases, and the junction held 5 bases outside the gene matches. Germline CDR1 and CDR2: SQVTM and ANQGSEA. As DNA, the CDR3 is TGCAGCGTGAGACAGGGGGCTGGTGGAAACACCATATATTTT. Its protein product is CSVRQGAGGNTIYF.

This clone was counted once. The rearrangement links TRBV7-2 to TRBJ2-7; a possible D gene is TRBD2 (6 bases). Germline V gene lookup returns CDR1 SGHTA and CDR2 FQGNSA. This CDR3 is built from 14 residues. V was shortened by 0 bases and J by 6 bases, with 12 bases between the two germline ends. The CDR3 loop is CASSLAGSNSEQYF. The CDR3 nucleotides read TGTGCCAGCAGCTTAGCCGGGAGTAACTCCGAGCAGTACTTC.

The CDR3 coding sequence is TGCGCCAGCAGCCAAGTGACCATAACAAGCGGGCCACAGTATTTT. It specifies CASSQVTITSGPQYF. The V call is TRBV4-1, the J call TRBJ2-3, with D perhaps matching TRBD2 (6 bases). Germline CDR1 reads MGHRA; CDR2 reads YSYEKL. This CDR3 is 15 amino acids long. V shed 1 base and J shed 12 bases, with 20 bases lying between them.

The chain is built from TRBV7-2 and TRBJ2-7, with 8 bases matching TRBD2. Trimming cost V 6 bases and J 4 bases; bases outside gene matches: 5. Germline V gene data show CDR1 as SGHTA and CDR2 as FQGNSA. The CDR3 loop spans 13 amino acids. The CDR3 region is CASRIAGTYEQYF. CDR3 bases: TGTGCCAGCAGGATAGCGGGAACGTACGAGCAGTACTTC.

The chain carries TRBV7-2 and TRBJ1-5; D not certain. V was trimmed by 1 base and J by 3 bases, leaving 10 bases between them. The germline V gene has CDR1 SGHTA and CDR2 FQGNSA. The CDR3 runs 15 residues. The CDR3: CASSLVAQVNQPQHF. For the CDR3, the DNA is TGTGCCAGCAGCTTAGTCGCCCAGGTCAATCAGCCCCAGCATTTT.

This clone was counted once. The chain couples TRBV27 to TRBJ2-3; 16 bases are a match to TRBD2. The CDR3 runs to 20 residues. With 7 bases clipped from V and 0 bases from J, the junction kept 13 bases outside the gene matches. Germline V lookup: CDR1 MNHEY, CDR2 SMNVEV (reference sequence). The CDR3 region has the DNA TGTGCCAGCAAGATGCGAGGGACTAGCGGGAGGGGGGCTAGCACAGATACGCAGTATTTT. Protein product: CASKMRGTSGRGASTDTQYF.

This clone was picked up one time. This rearrangement joins TRBV13 to TRBJ2-3, with TRBD2 as a possible D gene (6 bases). The CDR3 has 15 residues. Trimming pared 2 bases from V and 0 bases from J, leaving 9 bases between. Germline assignment: CDR1 PRHDT and CDR2 FYEKMQ (reference sequence). CDR3 residues: CASSLSGRSTDTQYF. CDR3 in DNA: TGTGCCAGCAGCTTAAGCGGGCGGAGCACAGATACGCAGTATTTT. The variable domain in full, with the rest retrieved from reference TRBV13 and TRBJ2-3, is AAGVIQSPRHLIKEKRETATLKCYPIPRHDTVYWYQQGPGQDPQFLISFYEKMQSDKGSIPDRFSAQQFSDYHSELNMSSLELGDSALYFCASSLSGRSTDTQYFGPGTRLTVL.

The CDR3 nucleotides are TGCAGCGTTGAGGGCGGAATAGGTTCCTACGAGCAGTACTTC. Translation gives CSVEGGIGSYEQYF. The V gene is TRBV29-1, the J gene TRBJ2-7, with unresolved D. Germline V gives CDR1 SQVTM, CDR2 ANQGSEA. V was shortened by 3 bases and J by 1 base, with 13 bases between the two germline ends. The CDR3 runs to 14 residues.

The V and J genes are TRBV27 and TRBJ2-7; TRBD2 aligns across 12 bases. Germline V gene sequence: CDR1 MNHEY, CDR2 SMNVEV (reference sequence). There are 15 residues in the CDR3. After removal of 6 bases from V and 4 bases from J, the junction contained 7 bases not matched to a gene. Here the CDR3 reads CASRIGLAGGYEQYF. The CDR3 nucleotides are TGTGCCAGCAGAATCGGTCTAGCGGGAGGGTACGAGCAGTACTTC.

The chain uses TRBV7-2 and TRBJ2-1; possibly TRBD2 for D (6 bases). This CDR3 contains 15 residues. The V end was cut by 5 bases, the J end by 4 bases, with 15 bases between. Per germline, CDR1 SGHTA and CDR2 FQGNSA. The CDR3: CASSGTFPSYNEQFF. The CDR3 DNA sequence: TGTGCCAGCAGCGGGACTTTCCCCTCTTACAATGAGCAGTTCTTC.

The V and J genes are TRBV19 and TRBJ2-7; no reliable D call. V lost 3 bases and J lost 7, with 7 bases in between. The germline V gene has CDR1 LNHDA and CDR2 SQIVND (reference sequence). The CDR3 consists of 11 residues. The CDR3 DNA follows: TGTGCCAGTAGTATTGGGGAAGAGCAGTACTTC. It encodes CASSIGEEQYF.

This chain links TRBV19 with TRBJ2-7; 8 bases fit TRBD2. In germline, CDR1 is LNHDA, CDR2 SQIVND (reference sequence). The CDR3 extends over 15 amino acids. Trimming cost V 5 bases and J 2 bases; bases outside gene matches: 8. The CDR3 bases are TGTGCCAGTAGTGGCAGTAGTAGCGGGACCTACGAGCAGTACTTC. Translating gives CASSGSSSGTYEQYF. Variable domain in full (rest from reference TRBV19 and TRBJ2-7): DGGITQSPKYLFRKEGQNVTLSCEQNLNHDAMYWYRQDPGQGLRLIYYSQIVNDFQKGDIAEGYSVSREKKESFPLTVTSAQKNPTAFYLCASSGSSSGTYEQYFGPGTRLTVT.

This clone appeared a few times. The rearrangement links TRBV6-1 to TRBJ1-4, with TRBD1 as a possible D gene (5 bases). The CDR3 runs 15 residues. Germline V gene data show CDR1 as MNHNS and CDR2 as SASEGT. V was cut by 2 bases and J by 4 bases, with 11 bases left in between. CDR3 nucleotides: TGTGCCAGCAGTGAACGAGGGGCGCTTAATGAAAAACTGTTTTTT. This encodes CASSERGALNEKLFF.

Only a few counts were recorded for this clone. This rearrangement joins TRBV4-2 to TRBJ2-1; 7 positions match TRBD2. The CDR3 runs 18 residues. V was clipped by 5 bases and J by 1 base; unmatched bases: 14. The germline gives CDR1 LGHNA, CDR2 YNFKEQ. CDR3 nucleotide sequence: TGTGCCAGCAGCAGGTACTACGGGCTAGCGGATTCCTACAATGAGCAGTTCTTC. It encodes CASSRYYGLADSYNEQFF.

This chain links TRBV19 with TRBJ1-1, with 12 bases identical to TRBD1. The V segment lost 5 bases and the J segment 6 bases; nucleotides outside the gene matches: 1. CDR3 length: 13 amino acids. Germline V lookup: CDR1 LNHDA, CDR2 SQIVND (reference sequence). CDR3 DNA: TGTGCCAGTAGTCGGGACAGGGGGCCTGAAGCTTTCTTT. It is translated as CASSRDRGPEAFF.

This chain connects TRBV29-1 to TRBJ1-2; TRBD1 might be the D (6 bases). The V and J ends lost 8 bases and 8 bases respectively, with 21 bases between them. The CDR3 has 13 residues. CDR1 is SQVTM, CDR2 ANQGSEA, per germline. This chain's CDR3 is CSTSWTDSEGYTF. In DNA, the CDR3 is TGCAGCACCTCCTGGACAGACTCGGAGGGCTACACCTTC.